One sample yielded the 25 T cell receptor beta chains listed below, sequenced in a study of T cells after yellow fever vaccination. Via MiXCR, TCRdb re-called the 5' RACE reads, giving one row per CDR3 protein. The sample consists of 90,000 to 150,000 distinct CDR3 sequences, around 7.2% of them appearing once. Sequences were derived from CD4+ T cells sorted from PBMCs, sampled 35 to 50 days after the first yellow fever vaccination. The source of these receptors is a man between 18 and 35 years old who received the YFV17D yellow fever vaccine.

As for this clonotype: Possible read error: a much larger clone is one base away. This rearrangement joins TRBV28 to TRBJ2-3; D is unresolved. The CDR3 is 13 amino acids. Per germline, CDR1 MDHEN and CDR2 SYDVKM. The CDR3 is CTSSSLSTDTQYF. The CDR3 region has the DNA TGTACCAGCAGTTCGCTGAGCACAGATACGCAGTATTTT.

The chain joins TRBV20-1 to TRBJ1-2; D is ambiguous. Per the germline V gene, CDR1 is DFQATT and CDR2 is SNEGSKA (reference sequence). Trimming left V 5 bases short and J 4 bases short, with 20 bases between. The CDR3 contains 15 residues. The CDR3 bases are TGCAGTGCTCAAGCCTACCGACCAGAATTCTATGGCTACACCTTC. Translated, it gives CSAQAYRPEFYGYTF.

This clonotype was counted many times. This chain links TRBV7-2 with TRBJ1-3, with 7 bases fitting TRBD1. V was clipped by 3 bases and J by 1 base; unmatched bases: 6. This CDR3 is 16 amino acids long. Per germline, CDR1 SGHTA and CDR2 FQGNSA. CDR3 protein: CASSFTGVVSGNTIYF. The CDR3 nucleotides are TGTGCCAGCAGCTTTACAGGGGTCGTGTCTGGAAACACCATATATTTT.

In this sample, this clonotype turned up many times. This chain uses TRBV6-2 or TRBV6-3 with TRBJ2-7; 7 bases line up with TRBD2. The CDR3 is 17 residues long. Per germline, CDR1 MNHEY and CDR2 SVGEGT. J gave up 2 bases and V 6 bases, and 16 bases lay outside the gene matches. CDR3 sequence reads: CASSARRQRGQPYEQYF. Here the CDR3 DNA reads TGTGCCAGCAGCGCCCGCCGCCAGCGGGGTCAGCCCTACGAGCAGTACTTC.

Ten or more counts support this clonotype. This chain connects TRBV4-3 to TRBJ2-3; D tentatively fits TRBD1 or TRBD2 (5 bases each). V dropped 4 bases and J dropped 3 bases, with 20 bases sitting between them. CDR1 and CDR2 (germline): LGHNA, YSLEER. The CDR3 consists of 17 residues. For the CDR3, the DNA is TGCGCCAGCAGCCCTCGGGGCCCAGGGCAAGTGACAGATACGCAGTATTTT. It is translated as CASSPRGPGQVTDTQYF.

There are many counts of this clonotype. J is TRBJ1-4 and V is TRBV6-2 or TRBV6-3; D is ambiguous. CDR3 length: 14 residues. Germline-derived CDR1 and CDR2 are MNHEY and SVGEGT. V was clipped by 8 bases and J by 4 bases, with 14 bases between them. The CDR3 is CASGSPIFNEKLFF. For the CDR3, the DNA is TGTGCCAGCGGCTCACCGATCTTTAATGAAAAACTGTTTTTT.

This clonotype was seen repeatedly, ten times or more. This sequence joins TRBV9 and TRBJ2-7, with a weak D call TRBD1 (5 bases). The CDR3 runs to 15 residues. Germline V gene lookup returns CDR1 SGDLS and CDR2 YYNGEE. V was shortened by 1 base and J by 4 bases, with 15 bases between the two germline ends. The CDR3 region is CASSVQIGKGYEQYF. The CDR3 coding sequence is TGTGCCAGCAGCGTACAAATCGGAAAGGGGTACGAGCAGTACTTC.

At least ten counts were recorded for this clonotype. This sequence joins TRBV5-1 and TRBJ2-1; possible D gene TRBD1, 6 bases. The CDR3 totals 13 residues. Germline V CDR1 and CDR2: SGHRS, YFSETQ. The V end lost 5 bases, the J end lost 7 bases, and 13 bases lay between the germline ends. Here the CDR3 reads CASSPDTGNEQFF. The CDR3 DNA sequence: TGCGCCAGCAGTCCAGATACAGGGAATGAGCAGTTCTTC.

This clonotype has ten or more counts. This chain uses TRBV10-2 with TRBJ2-1; TRBD2 matches 12 bases. This CDR3 has 14 residues. Germline V lookup: CDR1 WSHSY, CDR2 SAAADI. V was pared by 5 bases and J by 7 bases, with 3 bases of the junction left unmatched. CDR3 region: CASSRLAGANEQFF. The CDR3 region has the DNA TGCGCCAGCAGTAGACTAGCGGGGGCGAATGAGCAGTTCTTC.

At least ten counts were recorded for this clonotype. The chain couples TRBV7-2 to TRBJ2-1; possible D gene TRBD2, 5 bases. Germline assignment: CDR1 SGHTA and CDR2 FQGNSA. V was trimmed by 2 bases and J by 12 bases, leaving 20 bases between them. The CDR3 consists of 15 residues. The CDR3 loop is CASSLSGLPRLGQFF. The DNA for the CDR3 is TGTGCCAGCAGCTTATCCGGACTGCCCCGGCTGGGGCAGTTCTTC.

This clonotype was detected many times. This chain links TRBV5-6 with TRBJ2-3; D might be TRBD2 (5 bases). Deletions cut 0 bases from V and 3 bases from J, with 8 bases between. Germline V lookup: CDR1 SGHDT, CDR2 YYEEEE. This CDR3 is built from 14 residues. The DNA for the CDR3 is TGTGCCAGCAGCTTGGAGAGGGTTACAGATACGCAGTATTTT. Translating gives CASSLERVTDTQYF.

This clonotype was recorded many times. The gene calls are TRBV1 and TRBJ1-2; the table's D call, TRBD1, was not checked against the DNA. TRBV1 is termed a pseudogene. The CDR3 is 15 residues long. This chain's CDR3 is CTSSRSTGGTYGYTF. CDR3 bases: TGCACCAGCAGTCGATCTACAGGGGGAACGTATGGCTACACCTTC.

This clonotype has ten or more counts. CDR3 protein: CASISPGTDTQYF. The DNA of the CDR3 is TGTGCCAGCATCTCTCCAGGCACAGATACGCAGTATTTT. The rearrangement joins TRBV6-6 to TRBJ2-3; unclear D gene. Germline V CDR1 and CDR2: MNHNY, SVGAGI (reference sequence). Trimming shortened V by 7 bases and J by 1 base, and 9 bases separated the two germline ends. The CDR3 runs to 13 residues.

In this sample, this clonotype turned up once. A much larger clone sits a single nucleotide away, making a read error possible. The V gene is TRBV7-9, the J gene TRBJ1-1, with unresolved D. Germline V gives CDR1 SEHNR, CDR2 FQNEAQ (reference sequence). The V end lost 6 bases, the J end lost 7 bases, and 9 bases lay between the germline ends. CDR3 length: 11 amino acids. The CDR3 bases are TGTGCCAGCAGAGGCAGTGTTGAAGCTTTCTTT. Encoded protein: CASRGSVEAFF.

This clonotype was counted many times. The chain employs TRBV5-1 and TRBJ2-3; D assignment may be TRBD1 or TRBD2 (5 bases each). Germline CDR1 reads SGHRS; CDR2 reads YFSETQ. The CDR3 is 14 amino acids. Trimming removed 4 bases from V and 0 bases from J, with 9 bases in between. The CDR3 DNA sequence: TGCGCCAGCAGCCCGGGACCGAGCACAGATACGCAGTATTTT. It yields the protein CASSPGPSTDTQYF.

The chain links TRBV10-1 to TRBJ2-4, with 7 positions matching TRBD2. The CDR3 runs to 14 residues. The V segment lost 3 bases and the J segment 7 bases; nucleotides outside the gene matches: 6. Germline values: CDR1 WNHNN, CDR2 SYGVQD (reference sequence). In nucleotides, the CDR3 is TGCGCCAGCAGTGATAGACTAGCCGGGAACATTCAGTACTTC. This translates into CASSDRLAGNIQYF.

This clonotype came up many times. V usage is TRBV7-3 and J usage is TRBJ2-7; 7 bases line up with TRBD2. The ends lost 1 base at V and 2 bases at J; junction bases unmatched: 2. The CDR3 consists of 14 residues. Germline CDR1 SGHTA, CDR2 FQGTGA. CDR3 DNA sequence: TGTGCCAGCAGCTTAATGGGGGGGACCTACGAGCAGTACTTC. It encodes CASSLMGGTYEQYF.

This clonotype appeared many times. The chain has TRBV12-3 or TRBV12-4 and TRBJ2-1, with 11 bases matching TRBD1. V shed 6 bases and J 10 bases; nucleotides not matched to a gene: 8. This CDR3 has 14 amino acids. This chain's CDR3 is CASSAGTGGREQFF. The CDR3, as DNA: TGTGCCAGCAGCGCCGGGACAGGGGGGCGAGAGCAGTTCTTC.

This clonotype was detected many times. J is TRBJ2-3 and V is TRBV7-9; D possibly matches TRBD1 or TRBD2 (5 bases each). Germline assignment: CDR1 SEHNR and CDR2 FQNEAQ (reference sequence). V lost 4 bases, J lost 4 bases, and 12 bases lay in between. This CDR3 has 14 amino acids. CDR3 region: CASSYRGLADTQYF. For the CDR3, the DNA is TGTGCCAGCAGCTACCGGGGCCTGGCAGATACGCAGTATTTT.

This clonotype was counted at least ten times. The genes are TRBV5-1 and TRBJ2-7, with 7 nucleotides matching TRBD2. This CDR3 contains 14 residues. Germline loops: CDR1 SGHRS, CDR2 YFSETQ. Trimming took 4 bases from V and 3 from J; bases not matched to a gene: 7. The CDR3 protein is CASSRSLAVYEQYF. The DNA of the CDR3 is TGCGCCAGCAGCCGTTCCCTAGCGGTCTACGAGCAGTACTTC.

The rearrangement uses TRBV4-3 and TRBJ2-5; D possibly matches TRBD1 or TRBD2 (6 bases each). The CDR3 runs to 14 residues. Germline CDR1 and CDR2: LGHNA and YSLEER. The germline V and J ends were trimmed by 1 base and 5 bases, with 11 bases remaining between them. The chain's CDR3 is CASSQVGGYETQYF. CDR3 coding DNA: TGCGCCAGCAGCCAAGTAGGGGGGTACGAGACCCAGTACTTC.

In its sample, this clonotype was seen many times. This chain uses TRBV7-2 with TRBJ2-7; D remains ambiguous. The CDR3 is 13 residues long. In germline, CDR1 is SGHTA, CDR2 FQGNSA. Trimming left V 5 bases short and J 7 bases short, with 15 bases between. CDR3 protein: CASSKRGSWEQYF. CDR3 coding DNA: TGTGCCAGCAGCAAGCGCGGTTCGTGGGAGCAGTACTTC.

In its sample, this clonotype was seen many times. The genes are TRBV7-2 and TRBJ1-6; a weak D match, TRBD1 (6 bases). Germline loops: CDR1 SGHTA, CDR2 FQGNSA. The CDR3 contains 15 residues. The germline V and J ends were trimmed by 5 bases and 9 bases, with 17 bases remaining between them. CDR3 sequence: CASSGRDILSSPLHF. CDR3 DNA sequence: TGTGCCAGCAGCGGCCGGGACATACTGAGTTCACCCCTCCACTTT. Looking up the rest from reference TRBV7-2 and TRBJ1-6 gives the full variable domain: GAGVSQSPSNKVTEKGKDVELRCDPISGHTALYWYRQSLGQGLEFLIYFQGNSAPDKSGLPSDRFSAERTGGSVSTLTIQRTQQEDSAVYLCASSGRDILSSPLHFGNGTRLTVT.

This clonotype was counted ten times or more. The chain is built from TRBV29-1 and TRBJ2-3, with D perhaps being TRBD1 or TRBD2 (6 bases each). V lost 4 bases and J lost 4, with 15 bases in between. Germline V gene sequence: CDR1 SQVTM, CDR2 ANQGSEA. The length of the CDR3 is 14 residues. The CDR3 nucleotides read TGCAGCGTTGCGTTTGGGGGGCGCGCAGATACGCAGTATTTT. This encodes CSVAFGGRADTQYF.

V and J are TRBV5-4 and TRBJ2-3, with TRBD2 matching 10 bases. The CDR3 spans 15 residues. CDR1 is SGHNT, CDR2 YYREEE, per germline (reference sequence). The V segment lost 0 bases and the J segment 7 bases; nucleotides outside the gene matches: 5. DNA for the CDR3: TGTGCCAGCAGCTTGGGTAGCGGGGGGTCAAATACGCAGTATTTT. This translates into CASSLGSGGSNTQYF.